The clone carrying this T cell receptor (beta chain) was counted between two and nine times. Everyone who took part was roughly 18 to 89 years old, and they came from roughly 25 US areas. CDR1 and CDR2 from the germline V gene are SNHLY and FYNNEI. The CDR3 consists of 14 residues. V was shortened by 6 bases and J by 0 bases, with 11 bases between the two germline ends. This sample stems from a study of blood T cell repertoires in COVID-19. Study information: There were acute and convalescent COVID-19 samples, and they came from the United States, Italy and Spain.

Original data processing: Amplification of reference gene primers was used by the study to estimate nucleated cell counts. Here immunoSEQ multiplex PCR was the method, and the copy in TCRdb shows in-frame clones only, minus some. V, J and clone size are taken as reported in that table, and D and trimming were inferred from the DNA itself. Counted here are more than 250,000 clones, about 83% occurring once; the ten biggest clones make up about 6.1%. This TCR was sampled from a woman in her thirties or forties who had recovered from COVID-19. The sequencing sample was made of PBMCs or T cells enriched from blood (not recorded which). J is TRBJ1-1 and V is TRBV2, with D tentatively TRBD1 (5 bases). The CDR3 here is CASRVQAMNTEAFF. DNA of the CDR3: TGTGCCAGCAGGGTACAGGCGATGAACACTGAAGCTTTCTTT.